The rows below give T cell receptor beta chains drawn from one sample of a study of shared clonotypes between healthy human individuals. Sequencing was performed with immunoSEQ multiplex PCR; in TCRdb, only in-frame clones are kept and a portion is missing. The table records about 870,000 clones, about 91% of them present only once. Sequences were obtained from naive CD8+ T cells sorted from blood. These receptors all stem from a man under 40 in good health. Both conserved end residues are part of each CDR3. The order of the fields is clone size, D gene, J gene, V gene, CDR3 protein, CDR3 DNA. D genes are given only for firm matches. Only some rows state a clone size, as once, few, many or a class for expanded clones.

- | TRBD1 | TRBJ2-7 | TRBV6-1 | CASSESGQGFEQYF | TGTGCCAGCAGTGAATCGGGACAGGGGTTCGAGCAGTACTTC
few | - | TRBJ1-1 | TRBV7-2 | CASSLFPRFGTEAFF | TGTGCCAGCAGCTTATTCCCTCGTTTTGGGACTGAAGCTTTCTTT
- | - | TRBJ2-5 | TRBV11-2 | CASSTRETQYF | TGTGCCAGCAGCACCAGAGAGACCCAGTACTTC
few | - | TRBJ2-2 | TRBV2 | CASRPILGADTGELFF | TGTGCCAGCAGACCTATACTAGGGGCGGACACCGGGGAGCTGTTTTTT
few | - | TRBJ2-7 | TRBV7-8 | CASSLARGLSSYEQYF | TGTGCCAGCAGCTTAGCAAGGGGACTCTCCTCCTACGAGCAGTACTTC
- | - | TRBJ1-1 | TRBV7-9 | CASSLEGSTEAFF | TGTGCCAGCAGCTTAGAAGGGAGTACTGAAGCTTTCTTT
- | TRBD1 | TRBJ1-3 | TRBV7-9 | CASSSRTGGDSGNTIYF | TGTGCCAGCAGCTCCCGGACAGGGGGCGACTCTGGAAACACCATATATTTT
- | - | TRBJ2-7 | TRBV27 | CASSTERSYEQYF | TGTGCCAGCAGCACAGAACGCTCCTACGAGCAGTACTTC
- | - | TRBJ2-1 | TRBV29-1 | CSALPWATLLHNEQFF | TGCAGCGCCCTTCCTTGGGCCACCCTACTACACAATGAGCAGTTCTTC
once | - | TRBJ2-7 | TRBV11-2 | CASSLEQYEQYF | TGTGCCAGCAGCTTAGAACAGTACGAGCAGTACTTC
- | - | TRBJ1-5 | TRBV7-6 | CASSLGQVNQPQHF | TGTGCCAGCAGCTTAGGACAAGTAAATCAGCCCCAGCATTTT
- | - | TRBJ2-7 | TRBV27 | CASSDGREQYF | TGTGCCAGCAGTGACGGACGGGAGCAGTACTTC
once | - | TRBJ2-7 | TRBV13 | CASSLGDSTYEQYF | TGTGCCAGCAGCTTAGGCGACAGTACCTACGAGCAGTACTTC
- | - | TRBJ1-2 | TRBV27 | CASRRGDRDGYTF | TGTGCCAGCAGAAGGGGAGACAGAGATGGCTACACCTTC
- | TRBD2 | TRBJ2-1 | TRBV6-5 | CASMGELADNEQFF | TGTGCCAGCATGGGGGAACTAGCGGACAATGAGCAGTTCTTC
- | TRBD1 | TRBJ1-1 | TRBV6-6 | CASSPDRVNTEAFF | TGTGCCAGCAGCCCGGACAGGGTGAACACTGAAGCTTTCTTT
- | TRBD1 | TRBJ1-5 | TRBV19 | CASSVDGTGTNQPQHF | TGTGCCAGTAGTGTCGACGGGACAGGGACGAATCAGCCCCAGCATTTT
- | - | TRBJ2-7 | TRBV6-9 | CAIACVGEQYF | TGTGCCATAGCGTGCGTCGGGGAGCAGTACTTC
- | - | TRBJ2-1 | TRBV7-2 | CASSSGTRLPDEQFF | TGTGCCAGCAGTTCCGGGACCCGCTTACCGGATGAGCAGTTCTTC
- | - | TRBJ1-1 | TRBV5-1 | CASSLYGEAFF | TGCGCCAGCAGCTTGTACGGTGAAGCTTTCTTT
- | - | TRBJ1-1 | TRBV7-9 | CASSLTPVNTEAFF | TGTGCCAGCAGCTTAACCCCAGTGAACACTGAAGCTTTCTTT
- | TRBD2 | TRBJ2-2 | TRBV5-1 | CASSPGTSGRAVGELFF | TGCGCCAGCAGCCCCGGGACTAGCGGGAGGGCGGTCGGGGAGCTGTTTTTT
few | - | TRBJ1-2 | TRBV4-1 | CASSHIPGYTF | TGCGCCAGCAGCCATATCCCTGGCTACACCTTC
- | TRBD2 | TRBJ2-5 | TRBV29-1 | CSVEDLKSSGQETQYF | TGCAGCGTTGAAGACCTAAAATCTAGCGGCCAAGAGACCCAGTACTTC